The clone carrying this TCR beta chain was seen at least ten times. Its antigen is not identified. UMIs and a universal primer site were added when TCR cDNA was made by 5'RACE template switching. In TCRdb, the 5' RACE reads were re-called with MiXCR into one record per CDR3 protein. The table lists 50,000 or so distinct CDR3 sequences, roughly 7.5% of them singletons. The data stem from a study of T cells after yellow fever vaccination. Study details: When fractions had low cell numbers, they were prepared with SMART-Seq v4 Ultra Low Input. Notes on the study in general: The study found a weaker secondary response that peaked faster, day 5 versus 15. In FACS-sorted repertoires, abundant clonotypes from the bulk population could appear as contaminants.

The CDR3 sequence is 13 residues long. Per the germline V gene, CDR1 is MNHEY and CDR2 is SVGAGI. With 0 bases removed from V and 6 bases from J, the gap between germline ends came to 8 bases. The chain has TRBV6-5 and TRBJ1-2; D gene unclear. The clonotype originates from a man younger than 35 who received the YFV17D yellow fever vaccine. The sample consisted of CD8+ T cells sorted from PBMCs, taken approximately 15 days after the first yellow fever vaccination. In nucleotides, the CDR3 is TGTGCCAGCAGTTACTCGATCGGGGATGGCTACACCTTC. It is translated as CASSYSIGDGYTF.